The 6 T cell receptor beta chains below all came from one sample that was sequenced in a study of CD8 T cells in Susac syndrome. RNA totalling about 0.45 to 1 ug underwent reverse transcription with random hexamers. TCRdb passed the immunoSEQ multiplex PCR reads through MiXCR, listing each CDR3 protein once. The table has more than 250,000 distinct CDR3 sequences, 92% seen once; the top ten hold 0.065%. Sequencing input: CD4+ T cells from PBMCs. The receptor source for this set is a human donor with multiple sclerosis.

CDR3 coding DNA: TGTGCCAGCAGCCAAGGCACAGTAGAAAACATTCAGTACTTC. Encoded protein: CASSQGTVENIQYF. V is TRBV3-1 and J is TRBJ2-4; no clear D. Trimming removed 1 base from V and 5 bases from J, with 9 bases in between. CDR3 size: 14 residues. The germline V gene encodes CDR1 LGHDT and CDR2 YNNKEL (reference sequence). Using reference TRBV3-1 and TRBJ2-4 for the parts outside the CDR3, the full variable domain is DTAVSQTPKYLVTQMGNDKSIKCEQNLGHDTMYWYKQDSKKFLKIMFSYNNKELIINETVPNRFSPKSPDKAHLNLHINSLELGDSAVYFCASSQGTVENIQYFGAGTRLSVL.

The chain couples TRBV7-2 to TRBJ2-2; D is ambiguous. This CDR3 region has 12 residues. Trimming removed 5 bases from V and 7 bases from J, with 8 bases in between. Looked up from germline, CDR1 is SGHTA and CDR2 is FQGNSA. The CDR3 nucleotides read TGTGCCAGCAGCCTATTACTCGGGGAGCTGTTTTTT. Amino acid sequence: CASSLLLGELFF.

This clonotype was detected only once. The chain joins TRBV6-2 or TRBV6-3 to TRBJ2-7; D gene uncertain. This CDR3 has 11 amino acids. V was pared by 4 bases and J by 5 bases, with 6 bases between. CDR1 is MNHEY, CDR2 SVGEGT, per germline. In nucleotides, the CDR3 is TGTGCCAGCAGTTCCCTAAACGAGCAGTACTTC. Translating gives CASSSLNEQYF.

This clonotype showed up just a few times. V usage is TRBV6-2 or TRBV6-3 and J usage is TRBJ2-7; no definite D call. The length of the CDR3 is 14 residues. CDR1 is MNHEY and CDR2 is SVGEGT in the germline V gene. V was cut by 2 bases and J by 1 base, with 9 bases left in between. The CDR3 loop reads CASSYGTRSYEQYF. CDR3 nucleotide sequence: TGTGCCAGCAGTTACGGCACCCGATCCTACGAGCAGTACTTC.

The chain uses TRBV12-3 or TRBV12-4 and TRBJ1-1; D is uncertain. This CDR3 spans 13 amino acids. With 6 bases removed from V and 4 bases from J, the gap between germline ends came to 12 bases. In DNA, the CDR3 is TGTGCCAGCAGATCCTCGGTGGGCACTGAAGCTTTCTTT. This encodes CASRSSVGTEAFF.

The chain employs TRBV18 and TRBJ1-3, with unresolved D. Germline assignment: CDR1 KGHSH and CDR2 LQKENI. The CDR3 sequence is 15 residues long. V was shortened by 0 bases and J by 0 bases, with 6 bases between the two germline ends. In DNA form, the CDR3 reads TGTGCCAGCTCACCACCAGGATTCTCTGGAAACACCATATATTTT. Encoded protein: CASSPPGFSGNTIYF.